The clone carrying this TCR beta chain was seen ten or more times. Antigen: not known. These data originate in a study of early T cells in non-severe SARS-CoV-2 infection. Study background: The sequenced material was bulk RNA from unsorted whole blood, and its chains were unpaired.

The CDR3 length is 13 residues. The germline gives CDR1 SGHVS, CDR2 FNYEAQ. After removal of 6 bases from V and 7 bases from J, the junction contained 5 bases not matched to a gene. As part of library construction, unique molecular identifiers were attached to individual cDNA molecules. Each CDR3 protein gets one entry after TCRdb re-called the 5' RACE reads with MiXCR. The sample gives about 66,000 distinct CDR3 sequences, about 12% of which show up once; roughly 8.3% is in the top ten. Whole-study results and caveats: Private and CD4 specificities were missed by VDJdb matching, skewed to anti-spike CD8.

Sequencing was performed on whole blood. The origin of this receptor is an adult who was a healthcare worker with PCR-confirmed SARS-CoV-2 infection or an uninfected control (not recorded which). The chain links TRBV7-6 to TRBJ2-2; TRBD2 aligns across 7 bases. Written as DNA, the CDR3 is TGTGCCAGCAGAGGGAGGGCCATCGGGGAGCTGTTTTTT. Its translation is CASRGRAIGELFF.